This T cell receptor (beta chain) was captured by sequencing in a study of blood T cells in healthy people across ages. Findings and caveats of the study: The CMV status of each donor remained undetermined, and this could have confounded shifts in expanded clonotypes.

Donor samples were obtained from healthy Caucasian individuals from Russia, aged about 6 to 95. The use of a sample-barcoded 5' primer and a J-beta primer mix characterized a second PCR of about 7 to 12 cycles. One entry per CDR3 protein results from TCRdb running MiXCR on the 5' RACE reads. The repertoire holds about 680,000 distinct CDR3 sequences, with about half as singletons. A few counts support this clonotype. Its antigen is unknown. V shed 5 bases and J 1 base; nucleotides not matched to a gene: 10. CDR1 and CDR2 from the germline V gene are MDHEN and SYDVKM. There are 16 residues in the CDR3. V gene TRBV28 combines with J gene TRBJ1-1; TRBD1 aligns across 7 bases. The sequencing sample was made of blood. This clonotype originated in a woman in her fifties or sixties in good health. The CDR3 is CASSPKAGTANTEAFF. DNA for the CDR3: TGTGCCAGCAGTCCGAAGGCCGGGACAGCGAACACTGAAGCTTTCTTT. Looking up the rest from reference TRBV28 and TRBJ1-1 gives the full variable domain: DVKVTQSSRYLVKRTGEKVFLECVQDMDHENMFWYRQDPGLGLRLIYFSYDVKMKEKGDIPEGYSVSREKKERFSLILESASTNQTSMYLCASSPKAGTANTEAFFGQGTRLTVV.